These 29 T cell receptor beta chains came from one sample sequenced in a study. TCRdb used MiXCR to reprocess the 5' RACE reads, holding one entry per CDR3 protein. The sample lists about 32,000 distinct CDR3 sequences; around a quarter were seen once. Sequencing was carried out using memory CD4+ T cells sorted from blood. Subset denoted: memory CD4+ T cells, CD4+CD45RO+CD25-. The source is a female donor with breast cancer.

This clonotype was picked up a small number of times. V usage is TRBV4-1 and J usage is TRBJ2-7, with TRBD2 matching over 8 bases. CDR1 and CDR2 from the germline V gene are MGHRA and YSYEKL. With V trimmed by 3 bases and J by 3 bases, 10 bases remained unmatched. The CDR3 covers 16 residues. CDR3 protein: CASSHLGTRGLYEQYF. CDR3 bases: TGCGCCAGCAGCCATCTCGGGACTAGGGGCCTCTACGAGCAGTACTTC.

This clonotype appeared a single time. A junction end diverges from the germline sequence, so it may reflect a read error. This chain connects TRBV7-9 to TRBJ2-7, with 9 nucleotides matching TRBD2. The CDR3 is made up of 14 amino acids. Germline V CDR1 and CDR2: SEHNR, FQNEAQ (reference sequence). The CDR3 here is CASSLAGPSYEQYF. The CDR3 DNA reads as TGTGCCAGCAGCCTAGCGGGACCGTCCTACGAGCAGTACTTC.

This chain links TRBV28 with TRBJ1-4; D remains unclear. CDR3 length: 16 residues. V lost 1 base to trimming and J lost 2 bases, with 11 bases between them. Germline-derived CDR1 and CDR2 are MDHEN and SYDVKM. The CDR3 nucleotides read TGTGCCAGCAGTTTATACAGTGGAGCGACTAATGAAAAACTGTTTTTT. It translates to CASSLYSGATNEKLFF. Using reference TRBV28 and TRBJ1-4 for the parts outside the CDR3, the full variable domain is DVKVTQSSRYLVKRTGEKVFLECVQDMDHENMFWYRQDPGLGLRLIYFSYDVKMKEKGDIPEGYSVSREKKERFSLILESASTNQTSMYLCASSLYSGATNEKLFFGSGTQLSVL.

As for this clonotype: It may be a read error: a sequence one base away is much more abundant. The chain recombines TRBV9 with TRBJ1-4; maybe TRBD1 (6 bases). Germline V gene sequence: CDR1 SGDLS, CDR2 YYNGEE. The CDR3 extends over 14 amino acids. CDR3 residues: CASSVTGMGEKPFF. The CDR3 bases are TGTGCCAGCAGCGTTACAGGGATGGGAGAAAAACCGTTTTTT.

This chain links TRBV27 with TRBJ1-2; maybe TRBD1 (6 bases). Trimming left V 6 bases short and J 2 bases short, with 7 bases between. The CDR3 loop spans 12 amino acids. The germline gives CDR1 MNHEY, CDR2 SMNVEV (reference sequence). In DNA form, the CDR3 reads TGTGCCAGCAGGCAGGGGAACTATGGCTACACCTTC. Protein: CASRQGNYGYTF.

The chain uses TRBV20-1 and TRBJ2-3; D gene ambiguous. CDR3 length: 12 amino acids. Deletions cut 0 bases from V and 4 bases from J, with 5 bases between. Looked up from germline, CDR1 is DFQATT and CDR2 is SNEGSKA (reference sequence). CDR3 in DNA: TGCAGTGCTAGAGAACCGGCAGATACGCAGTATTTT. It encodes CSAREPADTQYF.

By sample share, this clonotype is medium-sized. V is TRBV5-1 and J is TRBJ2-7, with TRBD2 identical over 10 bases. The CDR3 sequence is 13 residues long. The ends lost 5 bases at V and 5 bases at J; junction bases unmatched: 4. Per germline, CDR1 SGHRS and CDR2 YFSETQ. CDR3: CASSSTSGDEQYF. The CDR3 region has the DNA TGCGCCAGCAGTTCTACTAGCGGGGACGAGCAGTACTTC.

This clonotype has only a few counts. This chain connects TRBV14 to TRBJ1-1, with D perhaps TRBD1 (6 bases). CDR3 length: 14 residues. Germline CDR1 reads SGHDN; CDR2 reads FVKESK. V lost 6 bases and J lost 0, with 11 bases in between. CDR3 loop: CASRATGLNTEAFF. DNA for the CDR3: TGTGCCAGCAGGGCAACAGGGTTGAACACTGAAGCTTTCTTT.

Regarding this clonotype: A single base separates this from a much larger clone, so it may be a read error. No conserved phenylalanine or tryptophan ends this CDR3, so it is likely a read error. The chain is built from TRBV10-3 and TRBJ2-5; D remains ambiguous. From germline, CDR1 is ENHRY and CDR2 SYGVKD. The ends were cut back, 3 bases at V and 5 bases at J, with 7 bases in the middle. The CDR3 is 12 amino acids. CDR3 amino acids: CAISDSAETQYV. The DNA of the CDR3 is TGTGCCATCAGTGACAGCGCCGAGACCCAGTACGTC.

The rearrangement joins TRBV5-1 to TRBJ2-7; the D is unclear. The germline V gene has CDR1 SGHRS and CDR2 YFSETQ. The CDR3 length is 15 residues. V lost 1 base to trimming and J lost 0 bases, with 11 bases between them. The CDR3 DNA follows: TGCGCCAGCAGCTTGTCCGGGCTCAGCTCCTACGAGCAGTACTTC. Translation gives CASSLSGLSSYEQYF.

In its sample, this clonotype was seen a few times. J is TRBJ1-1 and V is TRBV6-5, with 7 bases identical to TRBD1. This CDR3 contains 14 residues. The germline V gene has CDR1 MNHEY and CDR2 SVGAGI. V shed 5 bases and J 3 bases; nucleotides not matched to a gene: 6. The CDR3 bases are TGTGCCAGCAGTAAAGGACAGGCACACACTGAAGCTTTCTTT. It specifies CASSKGQAHTEAFF.

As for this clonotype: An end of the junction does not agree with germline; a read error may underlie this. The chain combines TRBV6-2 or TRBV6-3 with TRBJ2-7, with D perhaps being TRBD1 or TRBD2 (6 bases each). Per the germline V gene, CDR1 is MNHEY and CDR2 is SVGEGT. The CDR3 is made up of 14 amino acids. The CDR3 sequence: CTSSVRGSGYEQYF. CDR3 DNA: TGTACCAGCAGTGTCAGGGGTAGCGGCTACGAGCAGTACTTC.

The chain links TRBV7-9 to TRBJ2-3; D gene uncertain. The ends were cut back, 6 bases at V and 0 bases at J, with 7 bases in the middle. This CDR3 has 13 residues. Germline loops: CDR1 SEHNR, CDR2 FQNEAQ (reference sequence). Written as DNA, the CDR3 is TGTGCCAGCAGAACACTCAGCACAGATACGCAGTATTTT. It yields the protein CASRTLSTDTQYF.

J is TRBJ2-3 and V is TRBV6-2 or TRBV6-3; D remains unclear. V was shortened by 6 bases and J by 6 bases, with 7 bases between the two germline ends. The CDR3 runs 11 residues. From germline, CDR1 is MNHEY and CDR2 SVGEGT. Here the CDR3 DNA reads TGTGCCAGCAGCCTCGTCGATACGCAGTATTTT. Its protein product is CASSLVDTQYF.

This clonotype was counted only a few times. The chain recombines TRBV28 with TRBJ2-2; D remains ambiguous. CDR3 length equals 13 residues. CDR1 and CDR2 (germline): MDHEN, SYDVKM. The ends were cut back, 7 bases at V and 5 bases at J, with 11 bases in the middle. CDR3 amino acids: CASNSLGTGELFF. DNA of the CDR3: TGTGCCAGCAATTCCCTCGGGACCGGGGAGCTGTTTTTT.

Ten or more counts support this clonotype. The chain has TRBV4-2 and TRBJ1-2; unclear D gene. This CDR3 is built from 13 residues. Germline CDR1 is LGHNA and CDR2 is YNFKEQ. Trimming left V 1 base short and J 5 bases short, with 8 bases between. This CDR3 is CASSQGQRYGYTF. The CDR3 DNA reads TGTGCCAGCAGCCAAGGTCAGAGATATGGCTACACCTTC.

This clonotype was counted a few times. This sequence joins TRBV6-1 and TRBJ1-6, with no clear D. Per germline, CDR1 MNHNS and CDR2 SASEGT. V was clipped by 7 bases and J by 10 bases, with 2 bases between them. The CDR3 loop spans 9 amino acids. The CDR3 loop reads CASNSPLHF. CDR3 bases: TGTGCCAGCAACTCACCCCTCCACTTT.

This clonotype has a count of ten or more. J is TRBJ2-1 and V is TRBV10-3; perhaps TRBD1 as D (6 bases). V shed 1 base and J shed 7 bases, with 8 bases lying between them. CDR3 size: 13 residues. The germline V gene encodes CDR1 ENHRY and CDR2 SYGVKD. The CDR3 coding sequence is TGTGCCATCAGTGAGTTAGGGGGAAATGAGCAGTTCTTC. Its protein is CAISELGGNEQFF.

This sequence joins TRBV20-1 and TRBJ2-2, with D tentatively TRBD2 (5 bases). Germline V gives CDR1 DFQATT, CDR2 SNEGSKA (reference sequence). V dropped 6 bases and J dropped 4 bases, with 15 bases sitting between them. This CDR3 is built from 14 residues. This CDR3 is CSAWRVGSTGELFF. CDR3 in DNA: TGCAGTGCGTGGCGGGTAGGGAGCACCGGGGAGCTGTTTTTT.

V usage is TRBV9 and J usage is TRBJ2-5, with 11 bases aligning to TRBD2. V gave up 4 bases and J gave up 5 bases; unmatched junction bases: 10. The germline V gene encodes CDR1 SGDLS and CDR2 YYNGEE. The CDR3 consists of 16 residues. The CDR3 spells CASSSGLAGGGETQYF. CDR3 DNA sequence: TGTGCCAGCAGCAGCGGGCTAGCGGGAGGCGGTGAGACCCAGTACTTC.

The CDR3 is CASSLRQGNSGANVLTF. CDR3 nucleotides: TGCGCCAGCAGCTTGCGACAGGGAAACTCTGGGGCCAACGTCCTGACTTTC. This chain connects TRBV5-1 to TRBJ2-6; the match to TRBD1 covers 7 bases. V lost 1 base to trimming and J lost 0 bases; unmatched junction nucleotides: 4. CDR3 length: 17 amino acids. The germline gives CDR1 SGHRS, CDR2 YFSETQ.

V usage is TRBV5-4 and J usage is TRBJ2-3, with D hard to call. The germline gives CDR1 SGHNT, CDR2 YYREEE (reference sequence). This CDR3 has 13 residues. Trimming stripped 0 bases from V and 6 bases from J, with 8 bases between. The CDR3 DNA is TGTGCCAGCAGCTTGGTGGCTGGGGATACGCAGTATTTT. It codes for CASSLVAGDTQYF.

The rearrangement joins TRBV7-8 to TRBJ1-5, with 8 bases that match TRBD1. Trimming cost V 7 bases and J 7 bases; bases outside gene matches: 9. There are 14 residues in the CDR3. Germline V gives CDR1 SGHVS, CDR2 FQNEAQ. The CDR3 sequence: CASTNRGIGQPQHF. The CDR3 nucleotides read TGTGCCAGCACCAACAGGGGGATAGGGCAGCCCCAGCATTTT.

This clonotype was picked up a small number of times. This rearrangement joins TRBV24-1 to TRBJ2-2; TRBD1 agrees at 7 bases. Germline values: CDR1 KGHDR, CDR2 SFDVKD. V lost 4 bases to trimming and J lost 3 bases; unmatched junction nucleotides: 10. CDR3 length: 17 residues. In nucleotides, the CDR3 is TGTGCCACCAGTGAATCTCGACAGGGTTCGTACACCGGGGAGCTGTTTTTT. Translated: CATSESRQGSYTGELFF.

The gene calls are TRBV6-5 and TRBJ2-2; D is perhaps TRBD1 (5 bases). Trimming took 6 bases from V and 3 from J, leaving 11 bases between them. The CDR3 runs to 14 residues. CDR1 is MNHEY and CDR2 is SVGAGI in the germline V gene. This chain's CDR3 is CASRSRVDTGELFF. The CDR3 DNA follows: TGTGCCAGCAGGTCCAGGGTGGACACCGGGGAGCTGTTTTTT.

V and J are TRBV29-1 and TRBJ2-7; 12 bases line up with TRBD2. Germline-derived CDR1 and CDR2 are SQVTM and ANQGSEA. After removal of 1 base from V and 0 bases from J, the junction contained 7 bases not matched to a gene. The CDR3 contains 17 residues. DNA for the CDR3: TGCAGCGTTGAAGTCAGCGGACTAGCGGGATACTCCTACGAGCAGTACTTC. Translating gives CSVEVSGLAGYSYEQYF.

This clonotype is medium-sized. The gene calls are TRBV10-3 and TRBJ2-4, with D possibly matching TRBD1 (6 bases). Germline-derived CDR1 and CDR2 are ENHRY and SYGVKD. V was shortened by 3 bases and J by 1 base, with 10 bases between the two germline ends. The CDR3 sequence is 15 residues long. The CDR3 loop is CAISEPDRAKNIQYF. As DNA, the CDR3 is TGTGCCATCAGTGAACCAGACAGGGCCAAAAACATTCAGTACTTC.

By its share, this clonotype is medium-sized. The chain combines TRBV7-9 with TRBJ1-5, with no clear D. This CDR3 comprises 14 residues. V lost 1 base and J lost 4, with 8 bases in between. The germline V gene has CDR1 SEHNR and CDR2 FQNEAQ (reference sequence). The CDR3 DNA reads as TGTGCCAGCAGCTTAGGAGAGTGGAATCAGCCCCAGCATTTT. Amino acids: CASSLGEWNQPQHF.

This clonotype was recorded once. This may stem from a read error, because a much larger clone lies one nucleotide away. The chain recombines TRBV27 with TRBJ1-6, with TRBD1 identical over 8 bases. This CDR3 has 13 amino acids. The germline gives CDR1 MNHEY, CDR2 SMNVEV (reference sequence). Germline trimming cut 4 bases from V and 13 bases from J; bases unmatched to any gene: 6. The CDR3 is CASSWTGWGPLHF. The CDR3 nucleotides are TGTGCCAGCAGTTGGACAGGGTGGGGTCCCCTCCACTTT.